This TCR beta chain emerged from a study of blood T cell repertoires in COVID-19 (dated by TCRdb to 2018 to 2021). Notes on the research overall: The collaborator samples originated in the United States, Italy and Spain and spanned the acute and convalescent phases of COVID-19. Samples were obtained from the ongoing ImmuneRACE study (first 160 participants) and from about 1,300 subjects provided by 6 global collaborators. The repertoires were released in a freely available public database meant as a resource for research on the immune response to SARS-CoV-2. Where HLA class I and class II types were available, the types were taken from metadata supplied by the sample provider, not from assay-based typing. The sample metadata nearly always contained a de-identified subject ID, COVID-19 status, age in years and sex. The dataset comprised deeply sampled blood TCRbeta repertoires from subjects exposed to, actively infected with, or recovered from COVID-19. The prospective study material was composed of cDNA or gDNA derived from T cells, B-cell-depleted T cells, or PBMCs. The research as a whole found: Clinical and demographic metadata were provided uncurated, with the amount varying by source and participant.

TCRbeta CDR3 regions were amplified from genomic DNA using the immunoSEQ Assay, a bias-controlled multiplex PCR. As for the original processing: Nucleated cell counts per sample were estimated from amplification of reference gene primers within the assay. Sequence reads were collapsed and filtered to measure the absolute abundance of every unique TCRbeta CDR3 rearrangement. For each sample, productive Simpson clonality was calculated as the square root of Simpson's diversity index across productive rearrangements. This immuneACCESS table, as held by TCRdb, lists in-frame sequences with V and J called but not all clones. Of the missing ones, under half trace to an unresolved V gene in checked studies; the others have no known cause. The V and J calls and clone size come from that table; D and trimming were worked out from the DNA. The sample has roughly 160,000 clones on record, more than 70% of them singletons. About 10% of the sample rests with the top ten.

From the cysteine through the phenylalanine, the CDR3 covers 15 amino acids. Here the CDR3 DNA is all that survives: 45 bases in frame from base 1. V was cut back by 5 bases and J by 3 bases, leaving a gap of 13 bases between them. CDR1 SGHAT and CDR2 FQNNGV are derived from the germline V gene. The collaborating institutions used their own protocols to collect whole blood in K2EDTA tubes. For TCRbeta analysis, collaborators shipped samples in one of three forms: frozen whole blood, isolated PBMCs, or DNA extracted from either of those sample types. Concerning this clone itself: The specificity of this receptor is unknown. The sample holds no much larger clone one base away, and base qualities are not on file.

The material sequenced was peripheral blood. The V and J segments used are TRBV11-2 and TRBJ1-4, with no D gene named confidently. The TCR was taken from a woman of 80 years or more with active or convalescent COVID-19. CDR3 region: CASSPGRFPNEKLFF. The sequenced DNA is TGTGCCAGCAGCCCTGGCCGATTCCCTAATGAAAAACTGTTTTTT. The reference TRBV11-2 and TRBJ1-4 proteins fill in what lies around the CDR3, so the full variable domain reads EAGVAQSPRYKIIEKRQSVAFWCNPISGHATLYWYQQILGQGPKLLIQFQNNGVVDDSQLPKDRFSAERLKGVDSTLKIQPAKLEDSAVYLCASSPGRFPNEKLFFGSGTQLSVL.